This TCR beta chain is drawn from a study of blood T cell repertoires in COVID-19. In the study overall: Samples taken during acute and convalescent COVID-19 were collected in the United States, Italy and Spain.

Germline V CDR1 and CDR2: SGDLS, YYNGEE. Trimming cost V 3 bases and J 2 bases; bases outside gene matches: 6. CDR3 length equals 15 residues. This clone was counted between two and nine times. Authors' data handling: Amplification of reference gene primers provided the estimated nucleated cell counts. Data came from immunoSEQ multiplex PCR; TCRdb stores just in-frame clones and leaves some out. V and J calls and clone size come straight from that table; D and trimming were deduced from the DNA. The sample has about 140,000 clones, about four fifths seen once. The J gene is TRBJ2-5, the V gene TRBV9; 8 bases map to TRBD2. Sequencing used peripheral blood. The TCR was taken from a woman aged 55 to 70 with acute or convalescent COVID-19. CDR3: CASSAGGTQQETQYF. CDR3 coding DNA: TGTGCCAGCAGCGCGGGGGGGACGCAACAAGAGACCCAGTACTTC.